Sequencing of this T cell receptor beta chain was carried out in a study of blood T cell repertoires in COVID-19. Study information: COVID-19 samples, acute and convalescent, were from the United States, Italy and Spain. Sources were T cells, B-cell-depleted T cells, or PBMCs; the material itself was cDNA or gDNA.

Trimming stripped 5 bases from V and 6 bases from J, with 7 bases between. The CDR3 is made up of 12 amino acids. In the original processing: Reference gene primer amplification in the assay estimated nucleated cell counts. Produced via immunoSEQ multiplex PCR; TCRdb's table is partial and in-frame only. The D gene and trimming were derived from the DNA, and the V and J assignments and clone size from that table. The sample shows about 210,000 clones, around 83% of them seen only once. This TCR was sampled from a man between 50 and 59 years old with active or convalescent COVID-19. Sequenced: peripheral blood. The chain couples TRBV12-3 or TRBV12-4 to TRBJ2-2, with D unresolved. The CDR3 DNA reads TGTGCCAGCAGTCTTTTCCCCGGGGAGCTGTTTTTT. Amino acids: CASSLFPGELFF.